Listed below are T cell receptor beta chains from one sample, sequenced in a study of T cells in Graves' hyperthyroidism and ophthalmopathy. TCRdb reprocessed the multiplex PCR reads via MiXCR and lists one record per CDR3 protein. The table lists some 800,000 distinct CDR3 sequences, roughly 37% of them singletons. The sample comprised blood. The receptor source for this set is a young man with Graves' hyperthyroidism. The CDR3 runs from the conserved cysteine through the conserved F or W. A D gene is named only where the DNA matches it firmly. Size values are once, few and many counts, or a class for expanded clones, and some rows have none.

CSAHAGVGQETQYF	TGCAGTGCCCATGCAGGGGTTGGGCAAGAGACCCAGTACTTC	-	-	TRBJ2-5	TRBV20-1
CASSGQGTDQPQHF	TGTGCCAGCAGCGGGCAGGGGACGGATCAGCCCCAGCATTTT	-	many	TRBJ1-5	TRBV9
CASSPGATNGYTF	TGTGCCAGCAGCCCAGGGGCAACTAATGGCTACACCTTC	-	-	TRBJ1-2	TRBV7-9
CAINSGGEVEQYF	TGTGCCATAAACTCGGGGGGGGAAGTCGAGCAGTACTTC	TRBD2	many	TRBJ2-7	TRBV10-3
CASSLSFGRAFF	TGTGCCAGCAGCTTATCTTTTGGACGGGCTTTCTTT	-	many	TRBJ1-1	TRBV7-9
CASSIGGQAPNYGYTF	TGTGCCAGTAGTATAGGTGGACAGGCGCCTAACTATGGCTACACCTTC	TRBD1	many	TRBJ1-2	TRBV19
CASSPSSTALQETQYF	TGCGCCAGCAGCCCCTCCTCGACAGCTTTACAAGAGACCCAGTACTTC	-	-	TRBJ2-5	TRBV5-1
CASATDSVNTEAFF	TGTGCTAGTGCCACTGACAGCGTGAACACTGAAGCTTTCTTT	-	-	TRBJ1-1	TRBV12-5
CASSYAGSGNEKLFF	TGTGCCAGCAGTTACGCGGGCAGTGGAAATGAAAAACTGTTTTTT	-	-	TRBJ1-4	TRBV6-2/TRBV6-3
CASGWDPSGQETQYF	TGTGCCAGCGGATGGGACCCCTCGGGACAAGAGACCCAGTACTTC	-	-	TRBJ2-5	TRBV2
CASSPGEGNQPQHF	TGTGCCAGCAGTCCAGGGGAGGGCAATCAGCCCCAGCATTTT	-	many	TRBJ1-5	TRBV12-3/TRBV12-4
CASGPSLGYTEAFF	TGTGCTAGTGGTCCGTCCTTGGGGTACACTGAAGCTTTCTTT	-	-	TRBJ1-1	TRBV12-5
CASSHFGTGTYEQYF	TGCGCCAGCAGCCACTTCGGGACAGGGACCTACGAGCAGTACTTC	TRBD1	-	TRBJ2-7	TRBV4-1
CASSWQGVTGELFF	TGTGCCAGCAGCTGGCAGGGGGTAACCGGGGAGCTGTTTTTT	TRBD1	once	TRBJ2-2	TRBV7-6
CASSPTAPSYTEAFF	TGTGCCAGTAGCCCAACAGCCCCGAGTTACACTGAAGCTTTCTTT	-	few	TRBJ1-1	TRBV19
CSARADRNQPQHF	TGCAGTGCTAGAGCAGACAGGAATCAGCCCCAGCATTTT	-	many	TRBJ1-5	TRBV20-1
CASSPQGRGVQETQYF	TGTGCCAGCAGTCCACAGGGGCGGGGGGTGCAAGAGACCCAGTACTTC	-	-	TRBJ2-5	TRBV6-1
CASSVDPGGADYGYTF	TGTGCCAGCAGCGTAGACCCTGGGGGGGCGGACTATGGCTACACCTTC	-	-	TRBJ1-2	TRBV9
CASSLEQDLGYTF	TGTGCCAGCAGCTTAGAACAGGATCTTGGCTACACCTTC	-	many	TRBJ1-2	TRBV7-8
CASSHPGQGGSGANVLTF	TGCGCCAGCAGCCATCCAGGACAGGGCGGCTCTGGGGCCAACGTCCTGACTTTC	TRBD1	-	TRBJ2-6	TRBV7-9
CASSYEDRGSEQYF	TGTGCCAGCAGTTACGAGGACAGGGGAAGCGAGCAGTACTTC	TRBD1	few	TRBJ2-7	TRBV6-5
CASSELVTAYEQYF	TGTGCCAGCAGTGAATTGGTCACTGCCTACGAGCAGTACTTC	-	few	TRBJ2-7	TRBV6-1
CASSPAGAVEKLFF	TGTGCCAGCTCACCCGCCGGGGCTGTTGAAAAACTGTTTTTT	-	-	TRBJ1-4	TRBV2
CASSGPASGELFF	TGCGCCAGCAGCGGACCTGCGTCCGGGGAGCTGTTTTTT	-	-	TRBJ2-2	TRBV5-1
CASSDGVPPFGGYTF	TGTGCCAGCAGTGACGGGGTTCCCCCCTTCGGCGGCTACACCTTC	-	-	TRBJ1-2	TRBV6-2/TRBV6-3
CASNPTGAGTEAFF	TGTGCCAGCAACCCCACAGGGGCGGGCACTGAAGCTTTCTTT	TRBD1	-	TRBJ1-1	TRBV9
CASSLGPSNQPQHF	TGTGCCAGCAGTTTGGGACCGAGCAATCAGCCCCAGCATTTT	-	many	TRBJ1-5	TRBV12-3/TRBV12-4
CAISEGRRNTEAFF	TGTGCCATCAGTGAAGGCCGGAGGAACACTGAAGCTTTCTTT	-	-	TRBJ1-1	TRBV10-3
CASSWGTGEQYF	TGTGCCAGTAGTTGGGGCACCGGGGAGCAGTACTTC	-	-	TRBJ2-7	TRBV19